This TCR beta chain is drawn from a study of blood T cell repertoires in COVID-19. The assay was immunoSEQ multiplex PCR, and TCRdb's table has in-frame clones only and misses some. The sample records about 130,000 clones, around 81% being singletons. This TCR came from a woman aged 50 to 60 with acute or convalescent COVID-19. Sequencing was performed on peripheral blood.

The CDR3 here is CAISRGQTYNEQFF. The CDR3 DNA sequence: TGTGCCATCAGCAGGGGACAGACCTACAATGAGCAGTTCTTC. The gene calls are TRBV10-3 and TRBJ2-1; TRBD1 aligns across 7 bases. Germline values: CDR1 ENHRY, CDR2 SYGVKD. The CDR3 spans 14 residues. With 6 bases clipped from V and 2 bases from J, the junction kept 4 bases outside the gene matches.